This TCR beta chain was identified during a study of shared clonotypes between healthy human individuals. Replicate PCRs for sorted subsets used approximately 190 ng DNA; this equaled around 28,000 T cell genomes. Data came from immunoSEQ multiplex PCR; TCRdb stores just in-frame clones and leaves some out. The sample shows about a million clones, 70% to 80% of them seen only once. Study outcomes and limitations: Sharing across four donors was seen in roughly 5% of naive CD4 clonotypes. The study found lower generation probabilities in non-shared clonotypes than in those shared by all four donors.

This clone was observed a few times. Antigen specificity is unknown. Germline V gives CDR1 KGHSH, CDR2 LQKENI. The CDR3 covers 16 residues. V was shortened by 1 base and J by 8 bases, with 18 bases between the two germline ends. Splitting the CD4+ cells yielded a CD45RA+ naive subset and a CD45RA-negative memory subset. The chain carries TRBV18 and TRBJ2-4; maybe TRBD2 (6 bases). The sequence derives from a man younger than 35 in good health. Some clones in this sample may be carry-over from other donors' samples. The sequenced sample was memory CD4+ T cells from PBMCs. Subset specified: CD45RA-negative fraction. In DNA, the CDR3 is TGTGCCAGCTCACCACGGAGTAGACAGACGGGGGACATTCAGTACTTC. Protein: CASSPRSRQTGDIQYF.